Below are 13 T cell receptor beta chains sequenced from a single sample in a study of T cell responses to AZD1222 COVID-19 vaccine. The assay was immunoSEQ multiplex PCR, and TCRdb's table has in-frame clones only and misses some. The sample consists of about 70,000 clones, approximately 86% of them appearing once. This sample comprised peripheral blood, obtained on day 0 of MenACWY control vaccination. These receptors were taken from an adult in good health.

This clone has more than one count but fewer than ten. The chain carries TRBV6-6 and TRBJ1-1; D gene unclear. This CDR3 has 11 amino acids. V shed 8 bases and J shed 11 bases, with 15 bases lying between them. Germline V gene lookup returns CDR1 MNHNY and CDR2 SVGAGI (reference sequence). CDR3 amino acids: CASFTASVAFF. DNA of the CDR3: TGTGCCAGCTTTACTGCGTCAGTTGCTTTCTTT.

This clone was seen a single time. V gene TRBV5-4 combines with J gene TRBJ1-1; unclear D gene. V was clipped by 4 bases and J by 1 base, with 8 bases between them. Per the germline V gene, CDR1 is SGHNT and CDR2 is YYREEE (reference sequence). The length of the CDR3 is 13 residues. The CDR3 nucleotides are TGTGCCAGCAGCGCCCGACAGAACACTGAAGCTTTCTTT. Protein product: CASSARQNTEAFF.

V gene TRBV6-5 combines with J gene TRBJ1-1, with D perhaps matching TRBD1 (6 bases). The CDR3 length is 12 residues. In germline, CDR1 is MNHEY, CDR2 SVGAGI. The V gene lost 6 bases and the J gene lost 11 bases, with 16 bases spanning the gap. The CDR3 DNA reads TGTGCCAGCAGCACTACAGGGATGATGGCTTTCTTT. It codes for CASSTTGMMAFF.

The chain employs TRBV19 and TRBJ1-1; D possibly corresponds to TRBD1 (5 bases). CDR1 is LNHDA, CDR2 SQIVND, per germline (reference sequence). Trimming pared 3 bases from V and 6 bases from J, leaving 11 bases between. The CDR3 is 13 residues long. This CDR3 is CASSMGQIAEAFF. In DNA form, the CDR3 reads TGTGCCAGTAGTATGGGGCAGATCGCTGAAGCTTTCTTT.

This sequence joins TRBV2 and TRBJ2-7; TRBD1 matches 10 bases. CDR1 is SNHLY and CDR2 is FYNNEI in the germline V gene. The CDR3 length is 17 residues. Trimming took 8 bases from V and 3 from J; bases not matched to a gene: 16. CDR3 amino acids: CASRRQVPGQGNYEQYF. The CDR3, as DNA: TGTGCCAGCCGTCGTCAAGTCCCGGGACAGGGGAACTACGAGCAGTACTTC.

The chain links TRBV6-2 or TRBV6-3 to TRBJ1-1; no firm D call. Trimming pared 6 bases from V and 7 bases from J, leaving 27 bases between. Germline CDR1 reads MNHEY; CDR2 reads SVGEGT. This CDR3 comprises 17 residues. This chain's CDR3 is CASSPPSRGVIPYEAFF. CDR3 bases: TGTGCCAGCAGCCCCCCAAGTCGCGGCGTGATCCCTTATGAAGCTTTCTTT.

The V gene is TRBV6-1, the J gene TRBJ2-7; TRBD2 is a possible D gene (5 bases). The CDR3 sequence is 13 residues long. Trimming cost V 3 bases and J 3 bases, with 9 bases left between them. The germline gives CDR1 MNHNS, CDR2 SASEGT. The chain's CDR3 is CASSDGLRYEQYF. CDR3 bases: TGTGCCAGCAGTGATGGACTCCGCTACGAGCAGTACTTC.

The V and J genes are TRBV6-1 and TRBJ1-5; 7 bases are shared with TRBD1. Germline CDR1 and CDR2: MNHNS and SASEGT. Losses at the gene ends were 1 base for V and 0 bases for J; bases not matched to a gene: 9. The length of the CDR3 is 18 residues. The CDR3 spells CASSEGGTATYSNQPQHF. Written as DNA, the CDR3 is TGTGCCAGCAGTGAAGGGGGGACAGCTACCTATAGCAATCAGCCCCAGCATTTT.

In this sample, this clone turned up once. Other DNA sequences of this sample code for an identical CDR3. This sequence joins TRBV4-1 and TRBJ1-3; no clear D gene. The CDR3 is 13 amino acids. In germline, CDR1 is MGHRA, CDR2 YSYEKL. The V end was cut by 1 base, the J end by 4 bases, with 5 bases between. The DNA for the CDR3 is TGCGCCAGCAGCCAAGTTCGGGGAAACACCATATATTTT. Its protein is CASSQVRGNTIYF.

V and J are TRBV2 and TRBJ2-2; 8 bases are a match to TRBD1. The CDR3 has 14 amino acids. Losses at the gene ends were 7 bases for V and 4 bases for J; bases not matched to a gene: 5. Germline CDR1 and CDR2: SNHLY and FYNNEI. The CDR3 is CASTGTGGTGELFF. The CDR3 DNA is TGTGCCAGCACCGGGACAGGCGGCACCGGGGAGCTGTTTTTT.

This chain links TRBV19 with TRBJ2-5; no clear D. CDR3 length: 13 residues. The germline V gene has CDR1 LNHDA and CDR2 SQIVND (reference sequence). Trimming stripped 2 bases from V and 2 bases from J, with 6 bases between. Here the CDR3 DNA reads TGTGCCAGTAGTATAATCGGACAAGAGACCCAGTACTTC. It specifies CASSIIGQETQYF.

This chain uses TRBV6-2 or TRBV6-3 with TRBJ2-5; 8 positions agree with TRBD2. The CDR3 extends over 16 amino acids. Per germline, CDR1 MNHEY and CDR2 SVGEGT. V lost 2 bases, J lost 6 bases, and 11 bases stayed unmatched. The CDR3 DNA reads TGTGCCAGCAGTTACAGCGGGGGCGAGGGGGTAAAGACCCAGTACTTC. It yields the protein CASSYSGGEGVKTQYF.

V usage is TRBV19 and J usage is TRBJ2-1; D remains ambiguous. The CDR3 is 15 amino acids. CDR1 is LNHDA and CDR2 is SQIVND in the germline V gene (reference sequence). V lost 7 bases, J lost 0 bases, and 13 bases lay in between. The CDR3 sequence: CASTKNTGSYNEQFF. DNA of the CDR3: TGTGCCAGTACGAAGAATACGGGCTCCTACAATGAGCAGTTCTTC.